This is a list of T cell receptor beta chains from one sample in a study of blood T cell repertoires in COVID-19. Only in-frame clones appear in the TCRdb table, and some are missing; sequencing was by immunoSEQ multiplex PCR. The sample lists approximately 300,000 clones, about nine tenths occurring once. The material sequenced was PBMCs or T cells enriched from blood (not recorded which). The receptors originated from a woman between 18 and 30 years old who had recovered from COVID-19. CDR3s include the opening cysteine and the closing phenylalanine or tryptophan. Each record gives: V gene, CDR3 protein.

V: TRBV7-9; CDR3: CASSPSYRAGNTEAFF
V: TRBV12-1; CDR3: CAYAKHEQFF
V: TRBV24-1; CDR3: CAVQGEFDGYTF
V: TRBV10-3; CDR3: CAIKGQDTYEQYF
V: TRBV19; CDR3: CASSGTGGATYGNEQFF
V: TRBV9; CDR3: CASSVGTGEQTGELFF
V: TRBV5-1; CDR3: CASSVQGRNSPLHF
V: TRBV18; CDR3: CASSSGQPNEKLFF
V: TRBV9; CDR3: CASSVGPGHLEPQHF
V: TRBV9; CDR3: CASSVVGRVTDTQYF
V: TRBV5-1; CDR3: CASSLGEGFGYTF
V: TRBV27; CDR3: CASSSGQGVQPQHF
V: TRBV5-1; CDR3: CASSLQGDYGYTF
V: TRBV21-1; CDR3: CASSSSYSNEKLFF
V: TRBV7-9; CDR3: CASSPGGSVETQYF
V: TRBV29-1; CDR3: CSVGDSSNYGYTF
V: TRBV5-6; CDR3: CASSLGVGSTF
V: TRBV4-1; CDR3: CASSQGAGLGFLYF
V: TRBV2; CDR3: CASTEQRETQYF
V: TRBV9; CDR3: CASSPQGQGDSPLHF
V: TRBV5-4; CDR3: CASSRGTGFAHYEQYF
V: TRBV3-1/TRBV3-2; CDR3: CASSQDSFVYEQYF
V: TRBV28; CDR3: CASRPGLPYNEQFF
V: TRBV4-2; CDR3: CASSPTTSREAFF
V: TRBV5-1; CDR3: CASKETAGSGNTIYF
V: TRBV2; CDR3: CASSDQASGILEQYF
V: TRBV5-1; CDR3: CASSPRLAGNTGELFF
V: TRBV18; CDR3: CASSPGTGSYNEQFF
V: TRBV6-6; CDR3: CASSLEGVDEQYF
V: TRBV10-1; CDR3: CASSVNAVRGEAFF
V: TRBV19; CDR3: CASSIGGTPYQPQHF
V: TRBV19; CDR3: CASSLVTGGNQPQHF
V: TRBV19; CDR3: CASTDFGYGYTF
V: TRBV27; CDR3: CASSLLGPGSPLHF
V: TRBV10-2; CDR3: CASSESGVNQPQHF
V: TRBV19; CDR3: CASSITGTETQYF
V: TRBV9; CDR3: CASSVSDGGPFYNEQFF
V: TRBV3-1/TRBV3-2; CDR3: CASSQRRTGASDEQYF
V: TRBV5-4; CDR3: CASSFRVPTGELFF
V: TRBV3-1/TRBV3-2; CDR3: CASSQGRTMGGNTIYF
V: TRBV28; CDR3: CASRVGQGLDYTF
V: TRBV3-1/TRBV3-2; CDR3: CASSRRQQIYEQYF
V: TRBV10-3; CDR3: CAAWTGTGTEAFF
V: TRBV30; CDR3: CAWSTLREPNEKLFF
V: TRBV6-5; CDR3: CASSYSNQGAMSEQYF
V: TRBV19; CDR3: CASADRAYNQPQHF
V: TRBV2; CDR3: CASSMMGFGGNQPQHF
V: TRBV5-1; CDR3: CASSPGQGIIYEQYF
V: TRBV7-9; CDR3: CASSPGQSEKLFF
V: TRBV19; CDR3: CASSIYQGEGEAFF